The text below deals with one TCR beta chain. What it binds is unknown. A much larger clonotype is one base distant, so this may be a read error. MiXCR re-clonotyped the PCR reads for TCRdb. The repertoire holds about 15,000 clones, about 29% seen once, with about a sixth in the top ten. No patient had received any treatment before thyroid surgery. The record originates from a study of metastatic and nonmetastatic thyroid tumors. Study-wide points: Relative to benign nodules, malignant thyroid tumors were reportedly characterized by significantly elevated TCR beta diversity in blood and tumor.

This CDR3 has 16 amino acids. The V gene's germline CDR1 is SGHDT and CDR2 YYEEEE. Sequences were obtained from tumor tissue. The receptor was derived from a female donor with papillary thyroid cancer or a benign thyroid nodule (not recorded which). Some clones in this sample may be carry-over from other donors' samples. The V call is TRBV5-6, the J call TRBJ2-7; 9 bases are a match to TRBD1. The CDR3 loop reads CASSRSWGTGSYGQYF. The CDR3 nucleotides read TGTGCCAGCAGCCGATCCTGGGGGACAGGGTCCTACGGGCAGTACTTC.